A single sample is the source of the 6 T cell receptor beta chains below, sequenced in a study of shared clonotypes between healthy human individuals. The naive CD8 subset, CD45RO-negative cells positively selected for CCR7, excluded terminally differentiated effector memory CD45RA+ cells. This table comes from immunoSEQ multiplex PCR, and its TCRdb copy is limited to in-frame clones, with some not included. This table holds a few hundred thousand clones, about 95% found once. The sample comprised naive CD8+ T cells sorted from blood. The receptors were gathered from a woman aged 30 to 39 in good health.

The chain couples TRBV6-5 to TRBJ2-5, with D perhaps TRBD1 (6 bases). The germline gives CDR1 MNHEY, CDR2 SVGAGI. V was shortened by 7 bases and J by 5 bases, with 14 bases between the two germline ends. The CDR3 is 13 amino acids. The CDR3 spells CASNGQHQETQYF. CDR3 coding DNA: TGTGCCAGCAACGGACAGCATCAGGAGACCCAGTACTTC.

The chain carries TRBV11-2 and TRBJ2-5; no reliable D call. The closer fit of TRBJ2-7 to the DNA end suggests the J call may be wrong. CDR1 and CDR2 (germline): SGHAT, FQNNGV. The CDR3 has 14 residues. The CDR3 sequence: CASSLESRTYEQYF. The CDR3 DNA sequence: TGTGCCAGCAGCTTAGAAAGCAGAACCTACGAGCAGTACTTC.

The chain combines TRBV15 with TRBJ2-5; TRBD2 matches at 8 bases. Germline CDR1 and CDR2: LNHNV and YYDKDF (reference sequence). The CDR3 is made up of 13 amino acids. V gave up 3 bases and J gave up 7 bases; unmatched junction bases: 4. CDR3 sequence (DNA): TGTGCCACCAGCAGGTCCGGGGGGGGGACCCAGTACTTC. Residues: CATSRSGGGTQYF.

The genes are TRBV7-8 and TRBJ1-1; tentative D call: TRBD1 (5 bases). Trimming stripped 7 bases from V and 0 bases from J, with 21 bases between. This CDR3 is built from 17 residues. Germline V lookup: CDR1 SGHVS, CDR2 FQNEAQ. Written as DNA, the CDR3 is TGTGCCAGCACCCAGAAGAAAGCGGGACGGATGAACACTGAAGCTTTCTTT. Encoded protein: CASTQKKAGRMNTEAFF.

The V and J genes are TRBV28 and TRBJ2-5, with D perhaps matching TRBD2 (5 bases). The end of the DNA fits TRBJ2-7 better, so the J call may be wrong. The CDR3 spans 13 residues. Germline V CDR1 and CDR2: MDHEN, SYDVKM. DNA of the CDR3: TGTGCCAGCAGGGAGTGGGAGCGGCACGAGCAGTACTTC. Translation gives CASREWERHEQYF.

The CDR3 reads CASSPRGGGIKGYTF. CDR3 sequence (DNA): TGTGCCAGCAGCCCCCGAGGGGGGGGGATTAAGGGCTACACCTTC. The V and J genes are TRBV5-6 and TRBJ1-2; a weak D match, TRBD1 (6 bases). CDR1 and CDR2 from the germline V gene are SGHDT and YYEEEE. Trimming left V 4 bases short and J 8 bases short, with 21 bases between. The CDR3 contains 15 residues. The variable domain in full, with the rest retrieved from reference TRBV5-6 and TRBJ1-2, is DAGVTQSPTHLIKTRGQQVTLRCSPKSGHDTVSWYQQALGQGPQFIFQYYEEEERQRGNFPDRFSGHQFPNYSSELNVNALLLGDSALYLCASSPRGGGIKGYTFGSGTRLTVV.